These T cell receptor beta chains were read from a single sample in a study of blood T cell repertoires in COVID-19. Sequenced by immunoSEQ multiplex PCR; TCRdb stores in-frame clones only, minus some. The repertoire holds about 320,000 clones, roughly 90% seen once, with 3.9% in the top ten. The sequencing sample was made of PBMCs or T cells enriched from blood (not recorded which). All receptors come from a woman aged 25 to 39 who had been exposed to COVID-19. Each CDR3 is given with its conserved first and last residue. A D gene is named only where the DNA matches it firmly.

d_call: TRBD1; v_call: TRBV6-5; cdr3_aa: CASKIQGLGGYTF
d_call: TRBD2; v_call: TRBV5-4; cdr3_aa: CASGTSSGGYNEQFF
d_call: .; v_call: TRBV19; cdr3_aa: CASSNWEWAKNIQYF
d_call: TRBD2; v_call: TRBV11-3; cdr3_aa: CASSDLSGGRNEQFF
d_call: TRBD1; v_call: TRBV24-1; cdr3_aa: CATSVRGQTQYF
d_call: TRBD1; v_call: TRBV4-1; cdr3_aa: CASRATGGGDEKLFF
d_call: TRBD1; v_call: TRBV27; cdr3_aa: CASSLRGQGPYYGYTF
d_call: .; v_call: TRBV12-3/TRBV12-4; cdr3_aa: CASSLDTLKPQHF
d_call: .; v_call: TRBV10-3; cdr3_aa: CAIATRGRGAPGNTIYF
d_call: TRBD1; v_call: TRBV15; cdr3_aa: CATSRAGTGRSADYGYTF
d_call: TRBD1; v_call: TRBV7-9; cdr3_aa: CASSLDRGNSDTQYF
d_call: TRBD2; v_call: TRBV5-6; cdr3_aa: CASSLYRLAGDYNEQFF
d_call: .; v_call: TRBV5-1; cdr3_aa: CASSLERGETQYF
d_call: .; v_call: TRBV7-8; cdr3_aa: CASSFGPEFQGYEQYF
d_call: TRBD2; v_call: TRBV6-2/TRBV6-3; cdr3_aa: CASSYGTSHSQETQYF
d_call: TRBD1; v_call: TRBV5-1; cdr3_aa: CASSLGQGSNYGYTF
d_call: .; v_call: TRBV7-9; cdr3_aa: CASSPQGYGKNIQYF
d_call: .; v_call: TRBV16; cdr3_aa: CASSQVGRGANYGYTF
d_call: .; v_call: TRBV4-3; cdr3_aa: CASSQAPGLLETQYF
d_call: TRBD2; v_call: TRBV24-1; cdr3_aa: CATSVGLAGGEDTQYF
d_call: TRBD1; v_call: TRBV7-6; cdr3_aa: CASSLESRGQGKREQYF
d_call: .; v_call: TRBV2; cdr3_aa: CASSEAVRGHYGYTF
d_call: .; v_call: TRBV11-3; cdr3_aa: CASSRSGGTETQYF
d_call: TRBD1; v_call: TRBV6-5; cdr3_aa: CASSHRGQTQYF
d_call: .; v_call: TRBV6-5; cdr3_aa: CASSRQLYGYTF
d_call: TRBD2; v_call: TRBV27; cdr3_aa: CASSLSLAGTDTQYF
d_call: TRBD2; v_call: TRBV5-1; cdr3_aa: CASSLTSGGLTVTYEQYF
d_call: .; v_call: TRBV5-6; cdr3_aa: CASSSGDPTGELFF
d_call: .; v_call: TRBV7-6; cdr3_aa: CASSRDSRTDTQYF
d_call: TRBD2; v_call: TRBV24-1; cdr3_aa: CATSDPGLAGGPLFGETQYF
d_call: TRBD2; v_call: TRBV28; cdr3_aa: CASSRWTSGASDTQYF
d_call: .; v_call: TRBV7-9; cdr3_aa: CASSWDNPVRYF
d_call: TRBD1; v_call: TRBV27; cdr3_aa: CASSPGQGARETQYF
d_call: .; v_call: TRBV5-1; cdr3_aa: CASSYYSDVSTGELFF
d_call: TRBD1; v_call: TRBV5-1; cdr3_aa: CASSLAGTGGEQYF
d_call: .; v_call: TRBV5-1; cdr3_aa: CASSLALFNTEAFF